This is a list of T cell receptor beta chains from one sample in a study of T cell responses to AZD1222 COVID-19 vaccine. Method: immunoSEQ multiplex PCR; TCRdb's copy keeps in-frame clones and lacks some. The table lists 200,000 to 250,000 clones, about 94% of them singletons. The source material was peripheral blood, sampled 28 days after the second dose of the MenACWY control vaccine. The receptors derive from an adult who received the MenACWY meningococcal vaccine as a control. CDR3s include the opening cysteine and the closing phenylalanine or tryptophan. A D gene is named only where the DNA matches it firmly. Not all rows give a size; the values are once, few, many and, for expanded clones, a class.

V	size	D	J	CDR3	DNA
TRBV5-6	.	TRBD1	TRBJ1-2	CASSDGIGGRGYTF	TGTGCCAGCAGCGATGGGATAGGGGGCAGGGGCTACACCTTC
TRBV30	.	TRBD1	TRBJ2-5	CAWSVRDSRETQYF	TGTGCCTGGAGTGTACGGGACAGTAGAGAGACCCAGTACTTC
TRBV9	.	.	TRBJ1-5	CASSVAGVSNQPQHF	TGTGCCAGCAGCGTAGCCGGGGTTTCGAATCAGCCCCAGCATTTT
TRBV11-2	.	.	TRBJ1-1	CASSLQVMGPFF	TGTGCCAGCAGCTTACAGGTTATGGGGCCTTTCTTT
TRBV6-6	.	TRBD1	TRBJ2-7	CAISRQGGSYEQYF	TGTGCCATTTCCAGACAGGGGGGCTCCTACGAGCAGTACTTC
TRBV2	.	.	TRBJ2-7	CASKGAVYGQYF	TGTGCCAGCAAAGGGGCTGTCTACGGGCAGTACTTC
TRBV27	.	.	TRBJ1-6	CASSFKGSYNSPLHF	TGTGCCAGCAGTTTTAAGGGTTCCTATAATTCACCCCTCCACTTT
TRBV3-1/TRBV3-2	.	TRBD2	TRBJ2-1	CASSQTLAGVGYNEQFF	TGTGCCAGCAGCCAAACCCTAGCGGGAGTAGGGTACAATGAGCAGTTCTTC
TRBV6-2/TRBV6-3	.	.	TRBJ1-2	CASSSSGGRNYGYTF	TGTGCCAGCAGTTCCAGCGGGGGCCGTAACTATGGCTACACCTTC
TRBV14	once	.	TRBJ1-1	CASSPQGPPNTEAFF	TGTGCCAGCAGCCCCCAGGGACCCCCGAACACTGAAGCTTTCTTT
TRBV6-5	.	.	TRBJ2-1	CASSYGNEQFF	TGTGCCAGCAGTTATGGCAATGAGCAGTTCTTC
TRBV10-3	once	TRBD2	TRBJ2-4	CATRETSGRAKNIQYF	TGTGCCACACGAGAGACTAGCGGGCGAGCCAAAAACATTCAGTACTTC
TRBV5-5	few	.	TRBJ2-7	CASSLRQHYEQYF	TGTGCCAGCAGCTTAAGACAGCACTACGAGCAGTACTTC
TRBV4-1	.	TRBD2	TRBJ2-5	CASSQDWPSGIGETQYF	TGCGCCAGCAGCCAAGATTGGCCTAGCGGGATCGGTGAGACCCAGTACTTC
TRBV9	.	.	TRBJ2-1	CASSVVGRENEQFF	TGTGCCAGCAGCGTAGTCGGCAGGGAGAATGAGCAGTTCTTC
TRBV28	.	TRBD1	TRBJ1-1	CASSSGTGNTEAFF	TGTGCCAGCAGTTCCGGGACAGGGAACACTGAAGCTTTCTTT
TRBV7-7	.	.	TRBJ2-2	CASSSELQANTGELFF	TGTGCTAGCAGCTCCGAGCTACAGGCGAACACCGGGGAGCTGTTTTTT
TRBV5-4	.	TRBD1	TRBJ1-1	CASSRTGGNTEAFF	TGTGCCAGCAGCAGGACAGGGGGAAACACTGAAGCTTTCTTT
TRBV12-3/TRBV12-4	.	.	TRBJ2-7	CASSPDSGYEQYF	TGTGCCAGCAGTCCAGATAGCGGTTACGAGCAGTACTTC
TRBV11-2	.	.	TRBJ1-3	CASSLDRGSGNTIYF	TGTGCCAGCAGCTTAGACAGAGGCTCTGGAAACACCATATATTTT
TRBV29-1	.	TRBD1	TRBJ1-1	CSVGSTGGNTEAFF	TGCAGCGTTGGGTCGACAGGGGGGAACACTGAAGCTTTCTTT
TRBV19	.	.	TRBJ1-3	CASSSEGNTIYF	TGTGCCAGTAGTTCAGAAGGAAACACCATATATTTT
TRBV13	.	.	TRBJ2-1	CASSRGTPYNEQFF	TGTGCCAGCAGCCGGGGGACGCCGTACAATGAGCAGTTCTTC
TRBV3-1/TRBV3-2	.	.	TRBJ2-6	CASSQVVDSGANVLTF	TGTGCCAGCAGCCAAGTCGTGGACTCTGGGGCCAACGTCCTGACTTTC
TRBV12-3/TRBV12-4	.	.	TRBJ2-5	CASSLAGTETQYF	TGTGCCAGCAGTTTGGCAGGGACGGAGACCCAGTACTTC
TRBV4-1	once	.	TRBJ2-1	CASSQGEGSSYNEQFF	TGCGCCAGCAGCCAAGGAGAAGGAAGCTCCTACAATGAGCAGTTCTTC
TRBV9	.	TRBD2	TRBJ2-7	CASSGSSGGPTYEQYF	TGTGCCAGCAGCGGATCTAGCGGGGGCCCAACCTACGAGCAGTACTTC
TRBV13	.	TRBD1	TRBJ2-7	CASSLEQGDEQYF	TGTGCCAGCAGCTTAGAGCAGGGGGACGAGCAGTACTTC
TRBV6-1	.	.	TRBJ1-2	CASSEAPRYGYTF	TGTGCCAGCAGTGAAGCCCCCAGGTATGGCTACACCTTC
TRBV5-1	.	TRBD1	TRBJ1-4	CASSPQTGPTNEKLFF	TGCGCCAGCAGCCCGCAGACAGGGCCAACTAATGAAAAACTGTTTTTT
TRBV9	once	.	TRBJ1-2	CASSVGVNYGYTF	TGTGCCAGCAGCGTAGGAGTGAACTATGGCTACACCTTC
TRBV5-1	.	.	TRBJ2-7	CASSLGGGETYEQYF	TGCGCCAGCAGCTTGGGAGGGGGGGAGACCTACGAGCAGTACTTC
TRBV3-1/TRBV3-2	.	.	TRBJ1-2	CASSHTTGSDYGYTF	TGTGCCAGCAGCCACACGACAGGTTCGGACTATGGCTACACCTTC
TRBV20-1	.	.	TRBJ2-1	CSARSVDEQFF	TGCAGTGCTAGAAGCGTGGATGAGCAGTTCTTC
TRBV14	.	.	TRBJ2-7	CASSFGGASYEQYF	TGTGCCAGCAGCTTTGGGGGGGCTTCCTACGAGCAGTACTTC
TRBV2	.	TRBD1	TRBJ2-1	CASTTDRENEQFF	TGTGCCAGCACCACAGACAGGGAGAATGAGCAGTTCTTC
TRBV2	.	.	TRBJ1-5	CASSEGAGQPQHF	TGTGCCAGCAGTGAAGGGGCGGGACAGCCCCAGCATTTT
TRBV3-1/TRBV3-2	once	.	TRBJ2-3	CASSPQGGSDTQYF	TGTGCCAGCAGCCCCCAGGGCGGTTCGGATACGCAGTATTTT
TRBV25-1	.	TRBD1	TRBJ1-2	CASKQGGSNYGYTF	TGTGCCAGCAAACAGGGGGGGTCTAACTATGGCTACACCTTC
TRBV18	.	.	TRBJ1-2	CASSPPLRGANYGYTF	TGTGCCAGCTCACCACCGCTAAGGGGCGCTAACTATGGCTACACCTTC